The rows below give T cell receptor beta chains drawn from one sample of a study of blood T cell repertoires in COVID-19. TCRdb's table, derived via immunoSEQ multiplex PCR, lists solely in-frame clones and lacks some. This table has tens of thousands of clones, roughly four fifths appearing once. The sequenced sample was peripheral blood. The receptors were gathered from a man aged 80 or over with COVID-19, enrolled during active disease. The CDR3 runs from the conserved cysteine through the conserved F or W. Fields, in order: V gene, J gene, D gene, clone size, CDR3 protein, CDR3 DNA. D genes are given only for firm matches. Expanded clones get a size class; other rows say once, few or many, or leave the size out.

v_gene: TRBV30
j_gene: TRBJ1-1
d_gene: -
abundance: -
CDR3aa: CAWSVGRGNTEAFF
CDR3nt: TGTGCCTGGAGTGTCGGCAGGGGAAACACTGAAGCTTTCTTT

v_gene: TRBV7-2
j_gene: TRBJ2-3
d_gene: -
abundance: once
CDR3aa: CASSFYSTDLKKYF
CDR3nt: TGTGCCAGCAGCTTCTACTCTACAGACCTCAAAAAGTATTTT

v_gene: TRBV5-6
j_gene: TRBJ1-2
d_gene: TRBD1
abundance: -
CDR3aa: CASSSLGQGQGYTF
CDR3nt: TGTGCCAGCAGCAGCTTAGGACAGGGGCAAGGCTACACCTTC

v_gene: TRBV19
j_gene: TRBJ2-2
d_gene: TRBD1
abundance: -
CDR3aa: CASSLTGAGELFF
CDR3nt: TGTGCCAGTAGTTTAACAGGGGCTGGGGAGCTGTTTTTT

v_gene: TRBV20-1
j_gene: TRBJ2-3
d_gene: -
abundance: -
CDR3aa: CSASGGDTQYF
CDR3nt: TGCAGTGCTAGCGGCGGGGATACGCAGTATTTT

v_gene: TRBV6-6
j_gene: TRBJ1-1
d_gene: -
abundance: few
CDR3aa: CASLRVRIGIVTEAFF
CDR3nt: TGTGCCAGCCTTCGAGTCCGGATCGGGATAGTCACTGAAGCTTTCTTT

v_gene: TRBV6-1
j_gene: TRBJ2-1
d_gene: TRBD2
abundance: -
CDR3aa: CASRLPGLDYNEQFF
CDR3nt: TGTGCCAGCAGGCTCCCGGGACTAGACTACAATGAGCAGTTCTTC

v_gene: TRBV24-1
j_gene: TRBJ2-2
d_gene: TRBD1
abundance: -
CDR3aa: CATSDSRTGLNTGELFF
CDR3nt: TGTGCCACCAGTGATTCAAGGACAGGGCTAAACACCGGGGAGCTGTTTTTT

v_gene: TRBV3-1/TRBV3-2
j_gene: TRBJ1-6
d_gene: TRBD1
abundance: -
CDR3aa: CATRVDRDHSPLHF
CDR3nt: TGTGCCACCAGAGTGGACAGGGATCATTCACCCCTCCACTTT

v_gene: TRBV6-5
j_gene: TRBJ1-3
d_gene: -
abundance: -
CDR3aa: CASSYTQSSGGNTIYF
CDR3nt: TGTGCCAGCAGTTACACGCAGAGCTCAGGCGGAAACACCATATATTTT

v_gene: TRBV7-9
j_gene: TRBJ1-1
d_gene: -
abundance: -
CDR3aa: CASSLGGGRAEAFF
CDR3nt: TGTGCCAGCAGCCTAGGCGGGGGGCGCGCTGAAGCTTTCTTT

v_gene: TRBV2
j_gene: TRBJ1-2
d_gene: -
abundance: -
CDR3aa: CASRGRGNLNYGYTF
CDR3nt: TGTGCCAGCAGGGGCAGGGGCAATTTAAACTATGGCTACACCTTC

v_gene: TRBV18
j_gene: TRBJ1-3
d_gene: TRBD1
abundance: few
CDR3aa: CASSLGTGVSGNTIYF
CDR3nt: TGTGCCAGCTCACTCGGGACAGGGGTCTCTGGAAACACCATATATTTT

v_gene: TRBV6-2/TRBV6-3
j_gene: TRBJ2-1
d_gene: TRBD2
abundance: -
CDR3aa: CASSGGLAGRKYNEQFF
CDR3nt: TGTGCCAGCAGCGGTGGACTAGCGGGCCGGAAGTACAATGAGCAGTTCTTC

v_gene: TRBV4-2
j_gene: TRBJ2-7
d_gene: -
abundance: -
CDR3aa: CASSQGDNYEQYF
CDR3nt: TGTGCCAGCAGCCAGGGGGACAACTACGAGCAGTACTTC

v_gene: TRBV7-2
j_gene: TRBJ1-6
d_gene: -
abundance: -
CDR3aa: CASSFRNSPLHF
CDR3nt: TGTGCCAGCAGCTTTCGGAATTCACCCCTCCACTTT

v_gene: TRBV9
j_gene: TRBJ2-5
d_gene: -
abundance: -
CDR3aa: CASSVGQIETQYF
CDR3nt: TGTGCCAGCAGCGTAGGACAGATAGAGACCCAGTACTTC

v_gene: TRBV6-5
j_gene: TRBJ2-1
d_gene: TRBD2
abundance: -
CDR3aa: CASSYRGLAGYEQFF
CDR3nt: TGTGCCAGCAGTTACCGAGGGCTAGCGGGTTATGAGCAGTTCTTC

v_gene: TRBV24-1
j_gene: TRBJ1-5
d_gene: -
abundance: few
CDR3aa: CATSESGRIQHF
CDR3nt: TGTGCCACCAGTGAGTCAGGGCGCATTCAGCATTTT

v_gene: TRBV20-1
j_gene: TRBJ2-3
d_gene: -
abundance: -
CDR3aa: CSAPRGDTQYF
CDR3nt: TGCAGTGCCCCCAGGGGAGATACGCAGTATTTT

v_gene: TRBV6-5
j_gene: TRBJ2-7
d_gene: -
abundance: once
CDR3aa: CASSTGQGGLYEQYF
CDR3nt: TGTGCCAGCAGTACTGGACAGGGAGGGCTCTACGAGCAGTACTTC

v_gene: TRBV3-1/TRBV3-2
j_gene: TRBJ2-5
d_gene: TRBD1
abundance: once
CDR3aa: CASSRRTGGAETQYF
CDR3nt: TGTGCCAGCAGCCGAAGGACAGGGGGAGCAGAGACCCAGTACTTC

v_gene: TRBV5-4
j_gene: TRBJ2-7
d_gene: -
abundance: few
CDR3aa: CASSLGGGPYEQYF
CDR3nt: TGTGCCAGCAGCTTGGGAGGAGGTCCCTACGAGCAGTACTTC

v_gene: TRBV19
j_gene: TRBJ2-5
d_gene: TRBD2
abundance: once
CDR3aa: CASSIGGGEETQYF
CDR3nt: TGTGCCAGTAGTATAGGCGGGGGGGAAGAGACCCAGTACTTC

v_gene: TRBV7-8
j_gene: TRBJ1-5
d_gene: -
abundance: -
CDR3aa: CASSLVRGGWQPQHF
CDR3nt: TGTGCCAGCAGCTTAGTTCGGGGAGGGTGGCAGCCCCAGCATTTT

v_gene: TRBV5-8
j_gene: TRBJ1-2
d_gene: TRBD1
abundance: -
CDR3aa: CASSLEQGAGGYTF
CDR3nt: TGTGCCAGCAGCTTGGAACAGGGGGCAGGGGGCTACACCTTC

v_gene: TRBV28
j_gene: TRBJ1-2
d_gene: TRBD1
abundance: -
CDR3aa: CASSVRQGPGYTF
CDR3nt: TGTGCCAGCAGTGTTAGACAGGGCCCTGGCTACACCTTC

v_gene: TRBV7-9
j_gene: TRBJ2-1
d_gene: TRBD1
abundance: medium-sized
CDR3aa: CASSFGQVSYNEQFF
CDR3nt: TGTGCCAGCAGCTTCGGACAGGTATCATACAATGAGCAGTTCTTC

v_gene: TRBV11-2
j_gene: TRBJ2-5
d_gene: -
abundance: -
CDR3aa: CASSQGGLLQETQYF
CDR3nt: TGTGCCAGCAGCCAGGGGGGACTTCTCCAAGAGACCCAGTACTTC

v_gene: TRBV7-2
j_gene: TRBJ2-5
d_gene: TRBD2
abundance: -
CDR3aa: CASSLGRGGHAGTQYF
CDR3nt: TGTGCCAGCAGCTTAGGACGGGGGGGTCATGCGGGGACCCAGTACTTC

v_gene: TRBV27
j_gene: TRBJ1-6
d_gene: -
abundance: -
CDR3aa: CASSSGLSDSPLHF
CDR3nt: TGTGCCAGCAGTTCGGGACTTAGCGATTCACCCCTCCACTTT

v_gene: TRBV2
j_gene: TRBJ1-2
d_gene: TRBD1
abundance: -
CDR3aa: CASVSDRVNYGYTF
CDR3nt: TGTGCCAGCGTATCGGACAGGGTGAACTATGGCTACACCTTC

v_gene: TRBV27
j_gene: TRBJ2-7
d_gene: TRBD1
abundance: -
CDR3aa: CASSHLRGLGYEQYF
CDR3nt: TGTGCCAGCAGTCACCTAAGGGGGCTGGGGTACGAGCAGTACTTC

v_gene: TRBV6-5
j_gene: TRBJ1-1
d_gene: TRBD1
abundance: -
CDR3aa: CASTAGTGGFTEAFF
CDR3nt: TGTGCCAGCACTGCCGGGACAGGGGGCTTTACTGAAGCTTTCTTT

v_gene: TRBV19
j_gene: TRBJ1-1
d_gene: TRBD1
abundance: -
CDR3aa: CASSTTGWSTEAFF
CDR3nt: TGTGCCAGTAGTACGACAGGGTGGAGCACTGAAGCTTTCTTT

v_gene: TRBV5-1
j_gene: TRBJ2-7
d_gene: TRBD1
abundance: -
CDR3aa: CASSLRQGDYEQYF
CDR3nt: TGCGCCAGCAGCTTGCGACAGGGGGACTACGAGCAGTACTTC

v_gene: TRBV14
j_gene: TRBJ1-4
d_gene: -
abundance: -
CDR3aa: CASSLMGLTGGKLFF
CDR3nt: TGTGCCAGCAGCCTAATGGGGCTGACGGGAGGAAAACTGTTTTTT

v_gene: TRBV5-1
j_gene: TRBJ1-4
d_gene: TRBD1
abundance: -
CDR3aa: CASSLRPGTGVTTNEKLFF
CDR3nt: TGCGCCAGCAGTCTACGCCCCGGGACAGGGGTTACAACTAATGAAAAACTGTTTTTT

v_gene: TRBV18
j_gene: TRBJ2-2
d_gene: TRBD1
abundance: -
CDR3aa: CASSPLPGQGDTGELFF
CDR3nt: TGTGCCAGCTCACCTCTACCGGGACAGGGCGACACCGGGGAGCTGTTTTTT

v_gene: TRBV9
j_gene: TRBJ1-2
d_gene: TRBD1
abundance: few
CDR3aa: CASSSTGTGYGYTF
CDR3nt: TGTGCCAGCAGCTCGACCGGGACAGGGTATGGCTACACCTTC

v_gene: TRBV9
j_gene: TRBJ2-3
d_gene: TRBD1
abundance: -
CDR3aa: CASSPRQGRSTDTQYF
CDR3nt: TGTGCCAGCAGCCCCCGACAGGGACGGAGCACAGATACGCAGTATTTT

v_gene: TRBV6-4
j_gene: TRBJ1-6
d_gene: -
abundance: -
CDR3aa: CASALEAYNSPLHF
CDR3nt: TGTGCCAGCGCCCTCGAGGCCTATAATTCACCCCTCCACTTT

v_gene: TRBV19
j_gene: TRBJ1-3
d_gene: -
abundance: -
CDR3aa: CATDTNSGNTIYF
CDR3nt: TGTGCCACCGACACAAACTCTGGAAACACCATATATTTT

v_gene: TRBV18
j_gene: TRBJ2-2
d_gene: -
abundance: once
CDR3aa: CASSPPVYRTGELFF
CDR3nt: TGTGCCAGCTCACCACCTGTTTATCGGACCGGGGAGCTGTTTTTT

v_gene: TRBV3-1/TRBV3-2
j_gene: TRBJ2-7
d_gene: -
abundance: -
CDR3aa: CASSQAGRRDGQYF
CDR3nt: TGTGCCAGCAGCCAAGCGGGACGGCGGGATGGGCAGTACTTC

v_gene: TRBV11-2
j_gene: TRBJ2-7
d_gene: -
abundance: -
CDR3aa: CASSLEVVIYEQYF
CDR3nt: TGTGCCAGCAGCTTAGAGGTAGTGATTTACGAGCAGTACTTC

v_gene: TRBV7-6
j_gene: TRBJ2-6
d_gene: TRBD1
abundance: -
CDR3aa: CASSSPTGTGANVLTF
CDR3nt: TGTGCCAGCAGCTCCCCGACAGGGACTGGGGCCAACGTCCTGACTTTC

v_gene: TRBV6-6
j_gene: TRBJ2-1
d_gene: -
abundance: -
CDR3aa: CASSYSRTDNEQFF
CDR3nt: TGTGCCAGCAGTTACTCGAGGACAGACAATGAGCAGTTCTTC

v_gene: TRBV6-5
j_gene: TRBJ1-6
d_gene: -
abundance: -
CDR3aa: CASSQTTLYSPLHF
CDR3nt: TGTGCCAGCAGCCAAACGACACTCTATTCACCCCTCCACTTT

v_gene: TRBV7-2
j_gene: TRBJ1-6
d_gene: -
abundance: few
CDR3aa: CASSLGGGMDSPLHF
CDR3nt: TGTGCCAGCAGCTTAGGAGGGGGTATGGATTCACCCCTCCACTTT

v_gene: TRBV5-1
j_gene: TRBJ2-3
d_gene: -
abundance: once
CDR3aa: CASSRSPGRRDTQYF
CDR3nt: TGCGCCAGCAGCCGGTCCCCTGGCCGGCGGGATACGCAGTATTTT

v_gene: TRBV5-6
j_gene: TRBJ2-3
d_gene: -
abundance: -
CDR3aa: CASSWTGTDTQYF
CDR3nt: TGTGCCAGCAGCTGGACAGGCACAGATACGCAGTATTTT